This entry concerns a single T cell receptor (beta chain). Produced via immunoSEQ multiplex PCR; TCRdb's table is partial and in-frame only. The sample has roughly 300,000 clones; over 75% are singletons. Cohort 3 donors were reported recovered after two negative PCRs, clearance, or symptom resolution. The data stem from a study of blood T cell repertoires in COVID-19. The germline gives CDR1 SGHRS, CDR2 YFSETQ. The germline V and J ends were trimmed by 5 bases and 5 bases, with 13 bases remaining between them. The CDR3 covers 13 residues. Sequencing was carried out using PBMCs or T cells enriched from blood (not recorded which). The clonotype originates from a woman aged 25 to 39 who had recovered from COVID-19. This sequence joins TRBV5-1 and TRBJ2-5; D not resolved. CDR3 nucleotides: TGCGCCAGCAGACAGTCCTCAATGGAGACCCAGTACTTC. Its protein is CASRQSSMETQYF.